This TCR beta chain was captured by sequencing in a study of blood T cell repertoires in COVID-19. V was trimmed by 2 bases and J by 0 bases, leaving 8 bases between them. The CDR3 is 15 amino acids. Germline V gene sequence: CDR1 SEHNR, CDR2 FQNEAQ (reference sequence). As processed by the authors: Scientists estimated how many nucleated cells there were by amplifying reference gene primers. Sequenced by immunoSEQ multiplex PCR; TCRdb stores in-frame clones only, minus some. V, J and clone size are those of that table, while D and trimming were read from the DNA. The table lists some 430,000 clones, less than 95% of them singletons.

The chain links TRBV7-9 to TRBJ2-1, with D unresolved. The receptor's source is a man aged 18 to 29 who had recovered from COVID-19. Sequenced sample: PBMCs or T cells enriched from blood (not recorded which). As DNA, the CDR3 is TGTGCCAGCAGCTTACGTATGAGCTCCTACAATGAGCAGTTCTTC. This translates into CASSLRMSSYNEQFF.